These T cell receptor beta chains were read from a single sample in a study of blood T cell repertoires in COVID-19. Repertoires were generated with immunoSEQ multiplex PCR, while TCRdb's copy carries only in-frame clones and drops some. The sample lists 50,000 to 65,000 clones, roughly 74% occurring once. The sequenced sample was peripheral blood. Every receptor here comes from a woman of 80 years or more with acute or convalescent COVID-19. Each CDR3 is given with its conserved first and last residue. The order of the fields is D gene, V gene, clone size, J gene, CDR3 protein, CDR3 DNA. D genes are given only for firm matches. Rows give clone size only sometimes, using once, few, many, or a class for an expanded clone.

D gene: .
V gene: TRBV5-4
clone size: .
J gene: TRBJ2-7
CDR3 protein: CASSVLSYEQYF
CDR3 DNA: TGTGCCAGCAGCGTCCTCTCCTACGAGCAGTACTTC

D gene: .
V gene: TRBV7-9
clone size: .
J gene: TRBJ2-1
CDR3 protein: CASSLNPGVWDEQFF
CDR3 DNA: TGTGCCAGCAGCTTAAATCCAGGGGTGTGGGATGAGCAGTTCTTC

D gene: .
V gene: TRBV9
clone size: .
J gene: TRBJ1-1
CDR3 protein: CASSWRGGTEAFF
CDR3 DNA: TGTGCCAGCAGTTGGAGGGGGGGCACTGAAGCTTTCTTT

D gene: .
V gene: TRBV7-3
clone size: .
J gene: TRBJ2-5
CDR3 protein: CASSLMGGLQETQYF
CDR3 DNA: TGTGCCAGCAGCTTAATGGGGGGGCTCCAAGAGACCCAGTACTTC

D gene: TRBD2
V gene: TRBV11-2
clone size: .
J gene: TRBJ2-7
CDR3 protein: CASSTRGRSSYEQYF
CDR3 DNA: TGTGCCAGCAGCACCCGCGGGAGGAGCTCCTACGAGCAGTACTTC

D gene: TRBD1
V gene: TRBV5-1
clone size: .
J gene: TRBJ2-2
CDR3 protein: CASSLVAGGTGELFF
CDR3 DNA: TGCGCCAGCAGCTTGGTGGCAGGGGGAACCGGGGAGCTGTTTTTT

D gene: .
V gene: TRBV7-6
clone size: .
J gene: TRBJ2-2
CDR3 protein: CASSLASRELFF
CDR3 DNA: TGTGCCAGCAGCTTAGCCTCTCGGGAGCTGTTTTTT

D gene: TRBD2
V gene: TRBV4-1
clone size: .
J gene: TRBJ2-7
CDR3 protein: CASSPGLAGSSYEQYF
CDR3 DNA: TGCGCCAGCAGCCCTGGACTAGCGGGAAGCTCCTACGAGCAGTACTTC

D gene: .
V gene: TRBV7-2
clone size: medium-sized
J gene: TRBJ2-7
CDR3 protein: CASSPLGLQGRGYEQYF
CDR3 DNA: TGTGCCAGCAGCCCCCTGGGCCTACAAGGAAGGGGCTACGAGCAGTACTTC

D gene: TRBD2
V gene: TRBV12-5
clone size: .
J gene: TRBJ2-5
CDR3 protein: CASGPGLAGGPGETQYF
CDR3 DNA: TGTGCTAGTGGTCCCGGACTAGCGGGAGGGCCGGGAGAGACCCAGTACTTC

D gene: TRBD2
V gene: TRBV9
clone size: .
J gene: TRBJ2-1
CDR3 protein: CASSVLSGSRYNEQFF
CDR3 DNA: TGTGCCAGCAGCGTCCTCAGCGGGAGTCGCTACAATGAGCAGTTCTTC

D gene: TRBD2
V gene: TRBV5-4
clone size: .
J gene: TRBJ2-2
CDR3 protein: CASSFPSGRAVNTGELFF
CDR3 DNA: TGTGCCAGCAGCTTCCCTAGCGGGAGGGCAGTAAACACCGGGGAGCTGTTTTTT

D gene: .
V gene: TRBV19
clone size: .
J gene: TRBJ1-2
CDR3 protein: CASSIAVGPNYGYTF
CDR3 DNA: TGTGCCAGTAGTATAGCAGTGGGGCCCAACTATGGCTACACCTTC

D gene: TRBD2
V gene: TRBV2
clone size: .
J gene: TRBJ2-7
CDR3 protein: CASLQGLASVQYF
CDR3 DNA: TGTGCCAGCCTCCAAGGACTAGCATCAGTGCAGTACTTC

D gene: TRBD2
V gene: TRBV2
clone size: .
J gene: TRBJ2-1
CDR3 protein: CASTRSWGGNEQFF
CDR3 DNA: TGTGCCAGCACCAGGTCTTGGGGGGGGAATGAGCAGTTCTTC

D gene: .
V gene: TRBV7-9
clone size: .
J gene: TRBJ1-1
CDR3 protein: CASSPSDRPNTEAFF
CDR3 DNA: TGTGCCAGCAGCCCATCCGACAGACCGAACACTGAAGCTTTCTTT

D gene: .
V gene: TRBV11-3
clone size: .
J gene: TRBJ2-1
CDR3 protein: CASSLGDRPSYNEQFF
CDR3 DNA: TGTGCCAGCAGCTTAGGAGACAGGCCCTCCTACAATGAGCAGTTCTTC

D gene: .
V gene: TRBV4-1
clone size: .
J gene: TRBJ2-6
CDR3 protein: CASSQGSGQDSGANVLTF
CDR3 DNA: TGCGCCAGCAGCCAAGGATCGGGACAAGACTCTGGGGCCAACGTCCTGACTTTC

D gene: .
V gene: TRBV7-2
clone size: few
J gene: TRBJ2-7
CDR3 protein: CASSLTWQGHEQYF
CDR3 DNA: TGTGCCAGCAGCTTAACTTGGCAGGGCCACGAGCAGTACTTC

D gene: .
V gene: TRBV5-1
clone size: .
J gene: TRBJ2-3
CDR3 protein: CASSLAIGQTGDTQYF
CDR3 DNA: TGCGCCAGCAGCTTGGCCATAGGACAGACGGGAGATACGCAGTATTTT

D gene: TRBD2
V gene: TRBV4-1
clone size: .
J gene: TRBJ2-1
CDR3 protein: CASSPRSTSGSVTYNEQFF
CDR3 DNA: TGCGCCAGCAGCCCCAGAAGCACTAGCGGGAGTGTCACCTACAATGAGCAGTTCTTC

D gene: TRBD2
V gene: TRBV5-5
clone size: .
J gene: TRBJ2-3
CDR3 protein: CASSFPGLASDTQYF
CDR3 DNA: TGTGCCAGCAGCTTCCCGGGACTAGCTAGCGATACGCAGTATTTT

D gene: TRBD2
V gene: TRBV13
clone size: .
J gene: TRBJ2-7
CDR3 protein: CASSLVAGDYYEQYF
CDR3 DNA: TGTGCCAGCAGCTTAGTGGCGGGAGACTACTACGAGCAGTACTTC

D gene: .
V gene: TRBV19
clone size: .
J gene: TRBJ2-3
CDR3 protein: CASSINREPGDTQYF
CDR3 DNA: TGTGCCAGTAGTATAAATCGGGAGCCAGGAGATACGCAGTATTTT